Described below is a single T cell receptor beta chain sequence and its context. Its matching antigen is unknown. Trimming took off 2 bases at V and 2 bases at J, with 4 bases between the two ends. The CDR3 length is 13 residues. Germline V CDR1 and CDR2: SQVTM, ANQGSEA. This entry comes from a study of a mutant IDH1 vaccine in newly diagnosed glioma. Study information: Patients had eight vaccinations, in weeks 1, 3, 5, 7, 11, 15, 19 and 23. Initiation of the vaccine course occurred 4-6 weeks after radiotherapy alone, or alongside temozolomide cycles.

This table comes from immunoSEQ multiplex PCR, and its TCRdb copy is limited to in-frame clones, with some not included. Here the sample spans 35,000 to 50,000 clones, 75% to 95% being singletons. Time point of the sample: week 23, last vaccination. Doses consisted of 300 ug of mutant IDH1 20-mer peptide each, paired with topical imiquimod. There were new WHO grade 3 or 4 astrocytomas in the donors, and these were IDH1-mutant and ATRX-lost. This TCR derives from a man aged 50 to 60 with glioma. This specimen consisted of PBMCs, obtained from a glioma patient whose treatment included an IDH1 peptide vaccine. J is TRBJ2-6 and V is TRBV29-1, with D unresolved. The CDR3 DNA reads TGCAGCGTTGAAACCCCTGGGGCCAACGTCCTGACTTTC. Translated: CSVETPGANVLTF.